What follows are 7 T cell receptor beta chains derived from one specimen sequenced in a study of regulatory T cells in long-lasting Graves disease (dated by TCRdb to the early 2020s). Preparation of the library involved multiplex PCR. The sequencer was an Illumina HiSeq 4000. iRepertoire HTBI primers and Arm-PCR amplification of CDR3 regions were used to construct TCR beta libraries. TCRdb reran the public reads through fastp at Q25 and MiXCR, keeping productive beta chains. For every CDR3 protein sequence, its rows merge into one entry that carries the most common genes and DNA. Counted in this sample were 530,000 or so distinct CDR3 sequences; about 15% of them appeared once. 12% of the sample belongs to the ten largest clones. The sample's time point, from its label and the paper: newly diagnosed GD, antithyroid drugs for less than 3 months. For both TCR sequencing and RNA sequencing, RNA was extracted from PBMCs in TRIzol.

These data were also reused for a study on T cells in Graves' hyperthyroidism and ophthalmopathy.

The specimen comprised peripheral blood mononuclear cells (PBMCs), sampled at new diagnosis, from a patient treated with antithyroid drugs. Every receptor here comes from a man aged 18 to 30 with Graves disease. Donor details come from another sample of the same person, matched by shared clones.

This clonotype occurred many times. This rearrangement joins TRBV20-1 to TRBJ2-7, with TRBD1 matching 9 bases. Looked up from germline, CDR1 is DFQATT and CDR2 is SNEGSKA (reference sequence). This CDR3 contains 12 residues. Trimming at V came to 4 bases and at J to 6 bases, leaving 4 bases not matched to a gene. CDR3 protein: CSATHRGPEQYF. The CDR3 bases are TGCAGTGCTACCCACAGGGGGCCCGAGCAGTACTTC.

This clonotype was seen at least ten times. V usage is TRBV20-1 and J usage is TRBJ2-7; D is unclear. Germline loops: CDR1 DFQATT, CDR2 SNEGSKA (reference sequence). This CDR3 has 16 residues. V dropped 6 bases and J dropped 1 base, with 22 bases sitting between them. CDR3 in amino acids: CSALATLWQESYEQYF. CDR3 nucleotides: TGCAGTGCCCTCGCTACATTGTGGCAGGAATCCTACGAGCAGTACTTC.

This clonotype was counted between two and nine times. Just one base apart from a much larger clone, this may be a read error. V usage is TRBV3-1 and J usage is TRBJ1-1; D is unresolved. V lost 5 bases to trimming and J lost 3 bases, with 10 bases between them. Per the germline V gene, CDR1 is LGHDT and CDR2 is YNNKEL (reference sequence). The CDR3 spans 13 residues. CDR3 nucleotide sequence: TGTGCCAGCAGCGACGGGAGGGACACTGAAGCTTTCTTT. As protein: CASSDGRDTEAFF.

This clonotype was found many times. V is TRBV3-1 and J is TRBJ2-7; 9 bases align to TRBD2. The CDR3 extends over 14 amino acids. Germline V gene lookup returns CDR1 LGHDT and CDR2 YNNKEL (reference sequence). The V and J ends lost 4 bases and 6 bases, in that order; junction bases with no gene match: 7. This chain's CDR3 is CASSPRASGAEQYF. The CDR3 DNA follows: TGTGCCAGCAGCCCACGGGCTAGCGGGGCCGAGCAGTACTTC.

This clonotype was observed a few times. This may arise from a read error, as a much more abundant clone is one base away. This rearrangement joins TRBV2 to TRBJ2-1; 8 bases agree with TRBD2. CDR1 is SNHLY and CDR2 is FYNNEI in the germline V gene. The CDR3 has 15 residues. V lost 6 bases to trimming and J lost 2 bases; unmatched junction nucleotides: 6. The chain's CDR3 is CASRTRGGTYNEQFF. The CDR3 DNA sequence: TGTGCCAGCAGAACCCGGGGGGGCACCTACAATGAGCAGTTCTTC.

This clonotype has more than one count but fewer than ten. The V call is TRBV11-2, the J call TRBJ1-6; 7 nucleotides match TRBD1. Germline V lookup: CDR1 SGHAT, CDR2 FQNNGV. The CDR3 sequence is 18 residues long. Trimming cost V 5 bases and J 0 bases; bases outside gene matches: 10. This chain's CDR3 is CASSPRDRESSYNSPLHF. In DNA form, the CDR3 reads TGTGCCAGCAGCCCGCGGGACAGAGAGAGCTCCTATAATTCACCCCTCCACTTT.

V and J are TRBV28 and TRBJ1-1; D gene ambiguous. The CDR3 contains 14 residues. From germline, CDR1 is MDHEN and CDR2 SYDVKM. With 3 bases removed from V and 7 bases from J, the gap between germline ends came to 15 bases. CDR3 sequence: CASSFRIPRLEAFF. The CDR3 nucleotides read TGTGCCAGCAGTTTCAGGATACCTCGGCTTGAAGCTTTCTTT.